This T cell receptor (beta chain) is drawn from a study of quantifying T cell responses using KT2 cells. For the study at large: cDNA was made from DNase-treated RNA using alpha and beta constant primers. The second PCR was a qPCR stopped at a predetermined fluorescence threshold.

Deletions cut 11 bases from V and 6 bases from J, with 13 bases between. This CDR3 spans 11 amino acids. Germline CDR1 is MNHEY and CDR2 is SMNVEV (reference sequence). KT2, a clone with a known TCR, was spiked into unfractionated PBMC. Study-level results: KT2 sequence counts showed saturation when very many KT2 cells were spiked in. Counts of KT2 alpha and beta sequences rose linearly with the number of KT2 cells added.

This clonotype was detected a few times. Its specificity is not known. In a library made to pick up alpha chains, this beta chain is a stray read with a size that means little. The cDNA 3' end received a ligated oligonucleotide with a UMI. An equimolar mix of RC1.1 and RC1.2 primed the beta chain across TRBC1 and TRBC2. MiXCR, run by TCRdb on the UMI-ligation and nested PCR reads, gives a single entry per CDR3 protein. This sample's clone table lists around 15 distinct CDR3 sequences. The chain joins TRBV27 to TRBJ1-1; TRBD1 is a possible D gene (5 bases). Sequenced: PBMCs spiked with cells of the T cell clone KT2. This clonotype was sampled from a human donor. This CDR3 is CALRGSPEAFF. CDR3 bases: TGTGCCTTGAGGGGAAGCCCTGAAGCTTTCTTT.